One sample yielded the 3 T cell receptor beta chains listed below, sequenced in a study of blood T cell repertoires in COVID-19. Assay used: immunoSEQ multiplex PCR; TCRdb lists only in-frame clones, some missing. The sample shows about 200,000 clones, over 70% of them seen only once. Sample: peripheral blood. These receptors came from a woman aged 70-85 years with acute or convalescent COVID-19.

The chain has TRBV5-5 and TRBJ1-6; the D gene is possibly TRBD1 (6 bases). Trimming took off 4 bases at V and 0 bases at J, with 11 bases between the two ends. The germline V gene has CDR1 SGHKS and CDR2 YYEKEE (reference sequence). The CDR3 loop spans 16 amino acids. DNA of the CDR3: TGTGCCAGCAGCCGTACAGGGAGCTCCTATAATTCACCCCTCCACTTT. The encoded protein is CASSRTGSSYNSPLHF.

This clone showed up many times. The CDR3 loop is CASSPGLAGDTQYF. The DNA of the CDR3 is TGTGCCAGCAGCCCCGGACTAGCGGGAGATACGCAGTATTTT. The chain couples TRBV7-3 to TRBJ2-3, with 11 nucleotides matching TRBD2. Germline CDR1 reads SGHTA; CDR2 reads FQGTGA. The CDR3 loop spans 14 amino acids. The trim removed 5 bases at V and 5 bases at J, leaving 3 bases unmatched.

V is TRBV10-3 and J is TRBJ2-3, with a weak D call TRBD2 (5 bases). Germline CDR1 reads ENHRY; CDR2 reads SYGVKD. CDR3 length: 15 residues. V was shortened by 2 bases and J by 1 base, with 10 bases between the two germline ends. CDR3 sequence: CAISETRSRTDTQYF. CDR3 sequence (DNA): TGTGCCATCAGTGAGACTAGATCTCGCACAGATACGCAGTATTTT.